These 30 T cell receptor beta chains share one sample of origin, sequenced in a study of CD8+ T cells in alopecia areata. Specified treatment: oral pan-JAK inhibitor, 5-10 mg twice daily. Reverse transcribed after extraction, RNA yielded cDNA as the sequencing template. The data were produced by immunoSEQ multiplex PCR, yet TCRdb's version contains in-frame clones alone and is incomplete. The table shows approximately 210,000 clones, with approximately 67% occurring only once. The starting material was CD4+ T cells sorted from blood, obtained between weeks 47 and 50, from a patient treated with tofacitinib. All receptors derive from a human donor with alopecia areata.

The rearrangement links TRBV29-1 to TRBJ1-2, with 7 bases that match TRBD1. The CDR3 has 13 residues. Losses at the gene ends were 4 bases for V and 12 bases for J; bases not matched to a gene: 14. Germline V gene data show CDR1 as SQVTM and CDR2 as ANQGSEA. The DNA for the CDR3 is TGCAGCGTTGCCATAAGACAGGGAGAGGACAACACCTTC. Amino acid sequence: CSVAIRQGEDNTF.

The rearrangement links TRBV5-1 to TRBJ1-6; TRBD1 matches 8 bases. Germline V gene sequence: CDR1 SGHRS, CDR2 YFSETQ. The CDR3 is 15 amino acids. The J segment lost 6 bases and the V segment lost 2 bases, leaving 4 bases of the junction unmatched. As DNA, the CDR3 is TGCGCCAGCAGCTTTGACAGGGGTGGTAATTCACCCCTCCACTTT. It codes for CASSFDRGGNSPLHF.

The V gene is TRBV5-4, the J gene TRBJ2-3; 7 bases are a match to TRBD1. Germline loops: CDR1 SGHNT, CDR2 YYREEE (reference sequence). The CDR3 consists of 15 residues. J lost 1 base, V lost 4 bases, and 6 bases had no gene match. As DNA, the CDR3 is TGTGCCAGCAGCCCAAGACAGGGTGGCACAGATACGCAGTATTTT. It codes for CASSPRQGGTDTQYF.

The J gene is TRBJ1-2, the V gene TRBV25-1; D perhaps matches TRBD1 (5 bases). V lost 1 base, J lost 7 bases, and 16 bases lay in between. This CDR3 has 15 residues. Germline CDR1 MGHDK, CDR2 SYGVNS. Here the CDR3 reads CASSEWGKEGVGYTF. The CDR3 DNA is TGTGCCAGCAGTGAATGGGGGAAAGAAGGCGTTGGCTACACCTTC.

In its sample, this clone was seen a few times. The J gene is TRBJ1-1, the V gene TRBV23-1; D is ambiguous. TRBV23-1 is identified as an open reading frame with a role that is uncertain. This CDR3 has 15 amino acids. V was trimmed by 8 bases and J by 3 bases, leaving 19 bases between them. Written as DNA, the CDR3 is TGCGCCAGCGAGCTGGGAATGGGTCAATACACTGAAGCTTTCTTT. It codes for CASELGMGQYTEAFF.

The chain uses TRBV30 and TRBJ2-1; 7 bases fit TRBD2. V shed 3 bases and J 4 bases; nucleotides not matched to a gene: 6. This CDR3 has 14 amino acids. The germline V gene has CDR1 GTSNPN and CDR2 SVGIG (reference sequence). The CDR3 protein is CAWSSGGIYNEQFF. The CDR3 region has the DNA TGTGCCTGGAGCTCCGGGGGGATTTACAATGAGCAGTTCTTC.

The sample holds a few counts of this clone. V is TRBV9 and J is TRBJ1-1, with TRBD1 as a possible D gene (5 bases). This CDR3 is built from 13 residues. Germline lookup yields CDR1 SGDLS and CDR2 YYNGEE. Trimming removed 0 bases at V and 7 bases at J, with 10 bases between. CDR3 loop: CASSVAPQGEAFF. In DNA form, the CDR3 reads TGTGCCAGCAGCGTAGCCCCGCAGGGTGAAGCTTTCTTT.

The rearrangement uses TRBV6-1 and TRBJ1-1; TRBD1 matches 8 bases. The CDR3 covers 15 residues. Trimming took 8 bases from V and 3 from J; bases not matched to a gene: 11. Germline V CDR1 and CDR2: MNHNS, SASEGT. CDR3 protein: CASGSYPTGDTEAFF. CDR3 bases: TGTGCCAGCGGCAGCTACCCGACAGGGGACACTGAAGCTTTCTTT.

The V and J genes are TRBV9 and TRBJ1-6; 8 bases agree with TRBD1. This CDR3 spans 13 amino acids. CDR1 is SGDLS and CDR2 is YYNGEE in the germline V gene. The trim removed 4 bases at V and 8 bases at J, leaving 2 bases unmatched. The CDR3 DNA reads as TGTGCCAGCAGCATGGACAGGGATTCACCCCTCCACTTT. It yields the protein CASSMDRDSPLHF.

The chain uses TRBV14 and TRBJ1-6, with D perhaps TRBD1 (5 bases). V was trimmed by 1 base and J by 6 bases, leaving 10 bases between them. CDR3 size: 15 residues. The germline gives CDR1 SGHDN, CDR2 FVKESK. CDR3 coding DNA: TGTGCCAGCAGCCAAGTACGGGGGGGTAATTCACCCCTCCACTTT. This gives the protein CASSQVRGGNSPLHF.

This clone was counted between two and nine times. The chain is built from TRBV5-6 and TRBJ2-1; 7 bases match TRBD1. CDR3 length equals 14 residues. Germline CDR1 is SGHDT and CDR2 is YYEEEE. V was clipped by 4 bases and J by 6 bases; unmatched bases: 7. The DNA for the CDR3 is TGTGCCAGCAGCCAGGGGCCAGGGGGCAATGAGCAGTTCTTC. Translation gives CASSQGPGGNEQFF.

The CDR3 sequence is CASSQEVRLRETQYF. For the CDR3, the DNA is TGCGCCAGCAGCCAAGAAGTCCGACTTCGGGAGACCCAGTACTTC. V usage is TRBV4-3 and J usage is TRBJ2-5; D is undetermined. Germline V gene sequence: CDR1 LGHNA, CDR2 YSLEER. V lost 0 bases and J lost 5, with 13 bases in between. This CDR3 is built from 15 residues.

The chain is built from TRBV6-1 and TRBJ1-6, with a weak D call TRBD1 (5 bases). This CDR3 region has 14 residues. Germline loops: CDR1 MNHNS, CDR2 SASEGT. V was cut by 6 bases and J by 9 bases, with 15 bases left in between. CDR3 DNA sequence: TGTGCCAGCAGGGACGTCGGGGCTAGTTCACCCCTCCACTTT. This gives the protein CASRDVGASSPLHF.

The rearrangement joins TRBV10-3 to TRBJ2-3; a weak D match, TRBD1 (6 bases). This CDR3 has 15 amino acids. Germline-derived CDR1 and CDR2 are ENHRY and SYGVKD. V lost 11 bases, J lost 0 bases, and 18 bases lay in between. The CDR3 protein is CASNAGASSTDTQYF. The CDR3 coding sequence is TGTGCCTCGAACGCAGGGGCGTCTAGCACAGATACGCAGTATTTT.

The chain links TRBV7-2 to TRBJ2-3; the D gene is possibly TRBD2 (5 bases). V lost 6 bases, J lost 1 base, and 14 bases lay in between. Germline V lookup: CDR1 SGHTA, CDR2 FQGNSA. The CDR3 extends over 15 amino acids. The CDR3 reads CASRASSIGTDTQYF. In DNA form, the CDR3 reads TGTGCCAGCAGGGCGTCTAGCATCGGCACAGATACGCAGTATTTT. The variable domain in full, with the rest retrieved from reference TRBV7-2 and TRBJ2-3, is GAGVSQSPSNKVTEKGKDVELRCDPISGHTALYWYRQSLGQGLEFLIYFQGNSAPDKSGLPSDRFSAERTGGSVSTLTIQRTQQEDSAVYLCASRASSIGTDTQYFGPGTRLTVL.

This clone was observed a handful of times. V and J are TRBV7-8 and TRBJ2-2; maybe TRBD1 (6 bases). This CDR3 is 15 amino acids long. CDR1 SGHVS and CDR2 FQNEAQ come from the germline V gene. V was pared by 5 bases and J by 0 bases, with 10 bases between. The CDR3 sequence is CASSLRTANTGELFF. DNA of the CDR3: TGTGCCAGCAGCCTACGGACAGCGAACACCGGGGAGCTGTTTTTT.

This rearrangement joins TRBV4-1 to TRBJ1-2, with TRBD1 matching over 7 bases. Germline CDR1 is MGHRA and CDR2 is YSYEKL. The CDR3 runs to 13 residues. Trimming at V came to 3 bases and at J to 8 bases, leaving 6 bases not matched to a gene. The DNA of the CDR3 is TGCGCCAGCAGCCAGGAACACAGGGGAGGCTACACCTTC. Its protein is CASSQEHRGGYTF.

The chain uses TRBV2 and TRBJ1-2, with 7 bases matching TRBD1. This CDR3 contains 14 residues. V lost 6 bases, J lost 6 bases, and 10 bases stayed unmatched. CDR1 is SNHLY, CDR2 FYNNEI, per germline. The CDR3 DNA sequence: TGTGCCAGCAGGACCCTACTGGGACAGCATGGCTACACCTTC. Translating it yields CASRTLLGQHGYTF. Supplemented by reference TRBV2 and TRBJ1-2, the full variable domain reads EPEVTQTPSHQVTQMGQEVILRCVPISNHLYFYWYRQILGQKVEFLVSFYNNEISEKSEIFDDQFSVERPDGSNFTLKIRSTKLEDSAMYFCASRTLLGQHGYTFGSGTRLTVV.

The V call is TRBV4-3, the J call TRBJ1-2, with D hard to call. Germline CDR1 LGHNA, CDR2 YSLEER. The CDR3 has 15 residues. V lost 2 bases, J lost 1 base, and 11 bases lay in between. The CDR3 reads CASSQSTGNNYGYTF. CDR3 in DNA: TGCGCCAGCAGCCAATCGACTGGTAATAACTATGGCTACACCTTC.

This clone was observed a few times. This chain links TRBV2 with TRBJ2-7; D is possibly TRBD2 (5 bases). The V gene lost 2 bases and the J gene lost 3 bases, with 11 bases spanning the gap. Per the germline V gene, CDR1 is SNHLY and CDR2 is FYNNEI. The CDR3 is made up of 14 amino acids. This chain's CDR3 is CASSENSGNYEQYF. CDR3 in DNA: TGTGCCAGCAGTGAAAACAGCGGTAACTACGAGCAGTACTTC.

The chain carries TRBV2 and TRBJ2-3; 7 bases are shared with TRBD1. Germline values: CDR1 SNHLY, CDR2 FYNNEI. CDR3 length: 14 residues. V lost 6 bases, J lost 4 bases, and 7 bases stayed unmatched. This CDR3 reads CASSPTGLADTQYF. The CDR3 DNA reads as TGTGCCAGCAGCCCGACAGGGTTGGCAGATACGCAGTATTTT.

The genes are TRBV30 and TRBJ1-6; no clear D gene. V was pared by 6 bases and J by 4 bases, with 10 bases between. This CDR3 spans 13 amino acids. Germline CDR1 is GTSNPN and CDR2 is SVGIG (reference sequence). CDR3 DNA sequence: TGTGCCTGCCAAGGAGGGTATAATTCACCCCTCCACTTT. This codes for CACQGGYNSPLHF.

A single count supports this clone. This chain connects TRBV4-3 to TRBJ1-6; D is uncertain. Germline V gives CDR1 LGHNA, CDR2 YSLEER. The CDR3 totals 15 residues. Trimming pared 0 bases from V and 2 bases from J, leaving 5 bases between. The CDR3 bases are TGCGCCAGCAGCCAAGAGCAGACCTATAATTCACCCCTCCACTTT. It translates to CASSQEQTYNSPLHF.

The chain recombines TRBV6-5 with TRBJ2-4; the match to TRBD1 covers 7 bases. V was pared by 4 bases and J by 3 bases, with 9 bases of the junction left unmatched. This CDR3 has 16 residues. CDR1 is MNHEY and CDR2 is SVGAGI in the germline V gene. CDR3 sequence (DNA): TGTGCCAGCAGTTCCACAGGGGCGGTGGACAAAAACATTCAGTACTTC. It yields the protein CASSSTGAVDKNIQYF.

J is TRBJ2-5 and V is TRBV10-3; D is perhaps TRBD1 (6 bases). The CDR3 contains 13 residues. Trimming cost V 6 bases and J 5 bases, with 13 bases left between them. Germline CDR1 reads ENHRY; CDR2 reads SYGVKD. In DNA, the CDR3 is TGTGCCATCAGACAGGGAGTGGGGGAGACCCAGTACTTC. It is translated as CAIRQGVGETQYF.

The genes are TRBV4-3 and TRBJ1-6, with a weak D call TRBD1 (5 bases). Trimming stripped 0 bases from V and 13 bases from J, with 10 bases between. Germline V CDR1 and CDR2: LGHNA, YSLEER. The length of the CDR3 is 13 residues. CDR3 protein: CASSQDQGSPLHF. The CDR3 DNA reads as TGCGCCAGCAGCCAAGATCAGGGTTCTCCCCTCCACTTT.

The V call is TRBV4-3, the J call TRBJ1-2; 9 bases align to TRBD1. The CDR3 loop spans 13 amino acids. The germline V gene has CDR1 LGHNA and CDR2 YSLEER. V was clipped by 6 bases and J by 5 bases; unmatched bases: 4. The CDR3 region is CASSLGQGYGYTF. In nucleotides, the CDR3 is TGCGCCAGCAGTCTCGGACAGGGGTATGGCTACACCTTC.

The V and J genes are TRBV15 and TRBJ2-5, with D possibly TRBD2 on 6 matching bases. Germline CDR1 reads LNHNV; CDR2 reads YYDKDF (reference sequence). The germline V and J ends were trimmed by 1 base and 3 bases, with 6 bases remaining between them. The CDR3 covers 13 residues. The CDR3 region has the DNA TGTGCCACCAGCAGAGGGGGGGAAGAGACCCAGTACTTC. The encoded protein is CATSRGGEETQYF.

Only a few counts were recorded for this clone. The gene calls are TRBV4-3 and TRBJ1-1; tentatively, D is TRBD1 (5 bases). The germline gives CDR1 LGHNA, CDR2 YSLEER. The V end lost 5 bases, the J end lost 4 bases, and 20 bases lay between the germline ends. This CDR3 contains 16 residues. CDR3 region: CASSAVGDIRGTEAFF. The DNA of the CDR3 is TGCGCCAGCAGCGCGGTGGGGGATATTCGTGGCACTGAAGCTTTCTTT.

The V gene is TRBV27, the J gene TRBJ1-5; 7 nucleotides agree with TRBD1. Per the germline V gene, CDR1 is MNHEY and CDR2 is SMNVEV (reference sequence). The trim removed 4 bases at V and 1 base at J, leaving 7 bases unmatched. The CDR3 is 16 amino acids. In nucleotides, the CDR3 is TGTGCCAGCAGTTCGAGACAGGGAGGGAGCAATCAGCCCCAGCATTTT. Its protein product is CASSSRQGGSNQPQHF.